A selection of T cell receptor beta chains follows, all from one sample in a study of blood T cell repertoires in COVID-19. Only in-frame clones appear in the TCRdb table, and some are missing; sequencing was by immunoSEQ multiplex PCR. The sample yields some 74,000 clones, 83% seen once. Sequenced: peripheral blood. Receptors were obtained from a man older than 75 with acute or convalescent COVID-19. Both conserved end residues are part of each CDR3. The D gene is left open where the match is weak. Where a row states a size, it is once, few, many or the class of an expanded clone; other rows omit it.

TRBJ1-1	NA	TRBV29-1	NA	TGCAGTTACTCCTCGAGAACTGAAGCTTTCTTT	CSYSSRTEAFF
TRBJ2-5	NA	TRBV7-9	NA	TGTGCCAGCAGCTTGACAGCTCCTGAGACCCAGTACTTC	CASSLTAPETQYF
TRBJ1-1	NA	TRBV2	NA	TGTGCCAGCAGTTCTCAGGGGTCGGACACTGAAGCTTTCTTT	CASSSQGSDTEAFF
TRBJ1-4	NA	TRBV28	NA	TGTGCCAGCAGCAACTCGGCAACTAATGAAAAACTGTTTTTT	CASSNSATNEKLFF
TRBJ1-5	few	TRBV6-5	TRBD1	TGTGCCAGCAAACCTGGACAGGGGGTTGGGCCCCAGCATTTT	CASKPGQGVGPQHF
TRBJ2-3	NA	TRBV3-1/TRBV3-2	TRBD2	TGTGCCAGCAGCTTAGCGGGGGGGCCGAGAGATACGCAGTATTTT	CASSLAGGPRDTQYF
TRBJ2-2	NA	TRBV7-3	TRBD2	TGTGCCAGCAGCGCTAGGACTAGCAGTCCCGGGGAGCTGTTTTTT	CASSARTSSPGELFF
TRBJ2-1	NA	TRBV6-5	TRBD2	TGTGCCAGCAGCTTAGGGACTAGCGGGCCGAATGAGCAGTTCTTC	CASSLGTSGPNEQFF
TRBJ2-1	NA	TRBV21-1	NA	TGTGCCAGCAGCAAAGTATACGGACTAGCGGCTTCCTACAATGAGCAGTTCTTC	CASSKVYGLAASYNEQFF
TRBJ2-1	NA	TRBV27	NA	TGTGCCAGCCATTTAGACAGCTCCTACAATGAGCAGTTCTTC	CASHLDSSYNEQFF
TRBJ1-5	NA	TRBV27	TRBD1	TGTGCCAGCAGTCCACTCTCGACAGGGTCCTATCAGCCCCAGCATTTT	CASSPLSTGSYQPQHF
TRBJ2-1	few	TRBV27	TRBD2	TGTGCCAGCGGGGGACTAGCGGGAGAGTACAATGAGCAGTTCTTC	CASGGLAGEYNEQFF
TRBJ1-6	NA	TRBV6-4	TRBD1	TGTGCCAGCAGTGAACCAGGGGGTGATTCACCCCTCCACTTT	CASSEPGGDSPLHF
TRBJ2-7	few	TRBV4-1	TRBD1	TGCGCCAGCAGCCAAGTCGACAGGGCCTACGAGCAGTACTTC	CASSQVDRAYEQYF
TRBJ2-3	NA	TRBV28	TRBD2	TGTGCCAGCAGTTTGACTAGCGGTACTAGCACAGATACGCAGTATTTT	CASSLTSGTSTDTQYF
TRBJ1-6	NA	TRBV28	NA	TGTGCCAGCAGTTTACTAAATTCACCCCTCCACTTT	CASSLLNSPLHF
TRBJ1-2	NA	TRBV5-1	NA	TGCGCCAGCAGCTTGGTGGCAGGGGATAGCTACACCTTC	CASSLVAGDSYTF
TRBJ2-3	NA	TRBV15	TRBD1	TGTGCCACCAGCAGACAGACAGGGGGAAGCACAGATACGCAGTATTTT	CATSRQTGGSTDTQYF
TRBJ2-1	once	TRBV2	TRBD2	TGTGCCAGCAGTCCGGGACTAGCTGACAATGAGCAGTTCTTC	CASSPGLADNEQFF
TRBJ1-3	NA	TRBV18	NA	TGTGCCAGCTCACCACCTATGGCCGGGTCTGCAAACACCATATATTTT	CASSPPMAGSANTIYF
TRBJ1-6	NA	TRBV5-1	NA	TGCGCCAGCAGCTCGGGACTGACCGCACCCCTCCACTTT	CASSSGLTAPLHF
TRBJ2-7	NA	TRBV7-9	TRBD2	TGTGCCAGCAGCCCGGGGGTGAGCGGGATCGACGAGCAGTACTTC	CASSPGVSGIDEQYF
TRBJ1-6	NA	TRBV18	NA	TGTGCCAGCTCAGTCCAATCGGGACAAACTAATTCACCCCTCCACTTT	CASSVQSGQTNSPLHF